This record looks at one T cell receptor beta chain sequence and its context. Trimming removed 6 bases from V and 7 bases from J; junction bases left unmatched: 4. The CDR3 is 14 residues long. Germline V gives CDR1 SNHLY, CDR2 FYNNEI. These data originate in a study of blood T cell repertoires in COVID-19. Assay: immunoSEQ multiplex PCR; the TCRdb copy retains only in-frame clones and omits some. Of about 300,000 clones listed, 85% to 90% are singletons. Sequences were obtained from PBMCs or T cells enriched from blood (not recorded which). The receptor was derived from a woman aged 45-59 years who had been exposed to COVID-19. The rearrangement links TRBV2 to TRBJ1-6, with 9 bases lining up with TRBD1. The CDR3 DNA follows: TGTGCCAGCAGCGGTGGACAGGGGAATTCACCCCTCCACTTT. This translates into CASSGGQGNSPLHF.